The rows below give T cell receptor beta chains drawn from one sample of a study of OX40 agonist ivuxolimab in advanced cancers. Assay used: immunoSEQ multiplex PCR; TCRdb lists only in-frame clones, some missing. The sample contains about 44,000 clones, roughly 94% of which appear only once. This sample comprised CD4+ or CD8+ T cells sorted from blood, obtained in a trial of the OX40 agonist ivuxolimab. These receptor sequences come from an adult with an advanced solid tumor such as melanoma, head and neck, liver or kidney cancer. The CDR3 runs from the conserved cysteine through the conserved F or W. The order of the fields is V gene, J gene, D gene, clone size, CDR3 DNA, CDR3 protein. A D gene is named only where the DNA matches it firmly. Rows may omit the clone size; those that give it use once, few, many or a size class.

TRBV28,TRBJ2-7,NA,NA,TGTGCCAGCAGTTTACGAGGGGACACCTACGAGCAGTACTTC,CASSLRGDTYEQYF
TRBV5-4,TRBJ1-5,NA,NA,TGTGCCAGCAGCTTGGCCCCCAGCAATCAGCCCCAGCATTTT,CASSLAPSNQPQHF
TRBV2,TRBJ2-7,TRBD2,NA,TGTGCCAGCACTTTCAGCTGGGAGCGGGGTTCCTACGAGCAGTACTTC,CASTFSWERGSYEQYF
TRBV7-2,TRBJ2-5,TRBD2,NA,TGTGCCAGCAGTCTTAGCGGGAGGGCCTGGGAGACCCAGTACTTC,CASSLSGRAWETQYF
TRBV11-2,TRBJ2-1,TRBD1,NA,TGTGCCAGCAGCGCAACCGGGACAGGGGCCTACAATGAGCAGTTCTTC,CASSATGTGAYNEQFF
TRBV6-4,TRBJ2-1,TRBD2,once,TGTGCCAGCAGTGACAACACCGGGACTAGCGGGAATGAGCAGTTCTTC,CASSDNTGTSGNEQFF
TRBV5-4,TRBJ2-7,NA,few,TGTGCCAGCAGGGAATGGGACACAGCCTACGAGCAGTACTTC,CASREWDTAYEQYF
TRBV4-3,TRBJ2-7,NA,NA,TGCGCCAGCAGTCCGGCGGTGAGCGCCTACGAGCAGTACTTC,CASSPAVSAYEQYF
TRBV29-1,TRBJ2-3,TRBD2,NA,TGCAGCGTCCTTAGCGGGAGGGTAGTGGATACGCAGTATTTT,CSVLSGRVVDTQYF
TRBV6-5,TRBJ2-7,NA,once,TGTGCCAGCAGCCCCACAGGGTTCGGGGCCTACGAGCAGTACTTC,CASSPTGFGAYEQYF
TRBV7-9,TRBJ2-1,TRBD2,NA,TGTGCCAGCAGCTTAGTACTAGCGGGAGCGGATGAGCAGTTCTTC,CASSLVLAGADEQFF
TRBV13,TRBJ1-1,NA,NA,TGTGCCAGCGACGGGGCCAGCCGGTCGGGGGCTTTCTTT,CASDGASRSGAFF
TRBV4-3,TRBJ2-3,NA,NA,TGCGCCAGCAGCCAAGATGGCCCCAGCCAACCCACAGATACGCAGTATTTT,CASSQDGPSQPTDTQYF
TRBV6-5,TRBJ2-1,NA,NA,TGTGCCAGCAGTTACGGGGCGTCCTCCTACAATGAGCAGTTCTTC,CASSYGASSYNEQFF
TRBV13,TRBJ2-7,NA,NA,TGTGCCAGCAGCTTAGCTGGGGACTCCTCCTACGAGCAGTACTTC,CASSLAGDSSYEQYF
TRBV6-1,TRBJ1-2,NA,NA,TGTGCCAGCAGTGAAGATAAGGCCTACTATGGCTACACCTTC,CASSEDKAYYGYTF
TRBV30,TRBJ2-5,TRBD2,NA,TGTGCCTGGAGTGCCCGTACCGGCGGGACTAGCTGGGAGACCCAGTACTTC,CAWSARTGGTSWETQYF
TRBV27,TRBJ2-1,NA,NA,TGTGCCAGCAGATTAAACATAGTTACTATAAATGAGCAGTTCTTC,CASRLNIVTINEQFF
TRBV30,TRBJ2-7,TRBD2,NA,TGTGCCTGGAGTGTACTGAGGACTAGCGGGAGCTACGAGCAGTACTTC,CAWSVLRTSGSYEQYF